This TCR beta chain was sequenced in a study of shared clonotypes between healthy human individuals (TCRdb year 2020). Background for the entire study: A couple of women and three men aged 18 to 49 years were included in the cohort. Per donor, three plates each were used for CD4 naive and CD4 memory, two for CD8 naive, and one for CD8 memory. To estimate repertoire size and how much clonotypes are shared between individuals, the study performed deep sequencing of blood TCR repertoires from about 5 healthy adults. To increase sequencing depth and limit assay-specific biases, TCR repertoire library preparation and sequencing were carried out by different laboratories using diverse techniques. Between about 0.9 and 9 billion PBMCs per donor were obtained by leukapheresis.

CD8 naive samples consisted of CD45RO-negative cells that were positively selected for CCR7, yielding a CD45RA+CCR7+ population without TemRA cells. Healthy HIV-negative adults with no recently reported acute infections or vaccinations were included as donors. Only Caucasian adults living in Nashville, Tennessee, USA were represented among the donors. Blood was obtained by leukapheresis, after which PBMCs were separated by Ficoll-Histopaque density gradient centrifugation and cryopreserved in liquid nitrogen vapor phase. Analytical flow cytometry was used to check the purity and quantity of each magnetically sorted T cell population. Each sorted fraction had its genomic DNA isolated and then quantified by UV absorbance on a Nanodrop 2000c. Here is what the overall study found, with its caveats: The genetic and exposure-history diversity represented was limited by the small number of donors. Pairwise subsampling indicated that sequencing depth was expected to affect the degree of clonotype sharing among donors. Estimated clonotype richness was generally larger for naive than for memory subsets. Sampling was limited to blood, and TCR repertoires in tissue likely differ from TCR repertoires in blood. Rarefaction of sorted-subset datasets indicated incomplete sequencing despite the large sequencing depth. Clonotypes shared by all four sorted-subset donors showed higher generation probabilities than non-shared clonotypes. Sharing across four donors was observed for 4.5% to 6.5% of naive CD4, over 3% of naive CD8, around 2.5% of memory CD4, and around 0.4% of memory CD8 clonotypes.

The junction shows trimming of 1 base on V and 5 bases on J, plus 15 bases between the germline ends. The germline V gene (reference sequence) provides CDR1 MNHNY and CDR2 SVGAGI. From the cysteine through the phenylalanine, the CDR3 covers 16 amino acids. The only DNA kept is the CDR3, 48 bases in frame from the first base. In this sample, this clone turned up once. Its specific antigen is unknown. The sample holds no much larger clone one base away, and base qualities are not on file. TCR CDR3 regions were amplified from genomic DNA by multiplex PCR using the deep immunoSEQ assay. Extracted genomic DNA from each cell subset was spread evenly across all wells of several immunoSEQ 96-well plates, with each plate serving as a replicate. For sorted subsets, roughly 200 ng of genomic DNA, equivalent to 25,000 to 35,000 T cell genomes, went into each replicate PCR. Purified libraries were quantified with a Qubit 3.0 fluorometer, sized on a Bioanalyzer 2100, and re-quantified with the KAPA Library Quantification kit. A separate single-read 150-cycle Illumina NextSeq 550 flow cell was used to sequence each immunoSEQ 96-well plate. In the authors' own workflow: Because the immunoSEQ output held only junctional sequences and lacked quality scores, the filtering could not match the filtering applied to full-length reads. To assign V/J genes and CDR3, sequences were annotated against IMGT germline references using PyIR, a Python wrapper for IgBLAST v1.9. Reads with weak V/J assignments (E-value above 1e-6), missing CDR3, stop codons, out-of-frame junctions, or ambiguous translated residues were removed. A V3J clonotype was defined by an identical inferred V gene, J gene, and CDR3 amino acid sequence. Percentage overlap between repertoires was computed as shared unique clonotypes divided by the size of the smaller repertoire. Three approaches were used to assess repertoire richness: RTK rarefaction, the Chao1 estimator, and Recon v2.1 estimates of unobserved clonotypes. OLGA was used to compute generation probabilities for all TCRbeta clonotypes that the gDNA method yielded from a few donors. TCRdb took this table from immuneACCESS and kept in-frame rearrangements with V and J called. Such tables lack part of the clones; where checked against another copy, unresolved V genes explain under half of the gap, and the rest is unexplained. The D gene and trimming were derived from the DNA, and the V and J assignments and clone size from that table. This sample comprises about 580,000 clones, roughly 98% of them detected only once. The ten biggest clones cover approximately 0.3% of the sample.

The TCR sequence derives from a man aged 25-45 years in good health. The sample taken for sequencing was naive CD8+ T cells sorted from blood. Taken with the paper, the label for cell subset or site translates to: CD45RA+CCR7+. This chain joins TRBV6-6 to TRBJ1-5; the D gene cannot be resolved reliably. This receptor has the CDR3 CASSYLGRERDQPQHF. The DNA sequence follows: TGTGCCAGCAGTTACTTAGGAAGGGAACGGGATCAGCCCCAGCATTTT.